This is a list of T cell receptor beta chains from one sample in a study of identical twins. TCRdb recomputed calls from the 5' RACE reads with MiXCR, one row per CDR3 protein. The table has 550,000 to 800,000 distinct CDR3 sequences, 7.1% seen once. The same data also contributed to another study, on yellow fever vaccine responses in identical twins.

Material for sequencing was PBMCs. Receptor source: a young woman in good health. The CDR3 runs from the conserved cysteine through the conserved F or W. D genes are given only for firm matches. Only part of the rows carry a size: once, few, many, or a class if the clone is expanded.

clone size: few
V gene: TRBV27
J gene: TRBJ1-5
D gene: NA
CDR3 protein: CASSPRIYSNQPQHF
CDR3 DNA: TGTGCCAGCAGTCCCCGTATTTATAGCAATCAGCCCCAGCATTTT

clone size: many
V gene: TRBV29-1
J gene: TRBJ2-1
D gene: TRBD2
CDR3 protein: CSVVLAGAYNEQFF
CDR3 DNA: TGCAGCGTGGTACTAGCGGGAGCCTACAATGAGCAGTTCTTC

clone size: NA
V gene: TRBV5-6
J gene: TRBJ2-7
D gene: TRBD2
CDR3 protein: CASSLLAGRTYEQYF
CDR3 DNA: TGTGCCAGCAGCCTACTAGCGGGAAGAACCTACGAGCAGTACTTC

clone size: many
V gene: TRBV20-1
J gene: TRBJ2-1
D gene: TRBD2
CDR3 protein: CSAPGLAGSYNEQFF
CDR3 DNA: TGCAGTGCCCCGGGACTAGCGGGCTCCTACAATGAGCAGTTCTTC

clone size: NA
V gene: TRBV20-1
J gene: TRBJ2-5
D gene: NA
CDR3 protein: CSASSGLGGGTQYF
CDR3 DNA: TGCAGTGCCTCGTCCGGACTAGGAGGGGGGACCCAGTACTTC

clone size: few
V gene: TRBV5-1
J gene: TRBJ2-7
D gene: TRBD1
CDR3 protein: CASSRAGTGTYEQYF
CDR3 DNA: TGCGCCAGCAGCCGGGCCGGGACAGGGACCTACGAGCAGTACTTC

clone size: NA
V gene: TRBV7-8
J gene: TRBJ1-4
D gene: NA
CDR3 protein: CASSSDWTANEKLFF
CDR3 DNA: TGTGCCAGCAGCTCCGATTGGACAGCTAATGAAAAACTGTTTTTT

clone size: many
V gene: TRBV15
J gene: TRBJ2-1
D gene: NA
CDR3 protein: CATSRGPTEEQFF
CDR3 DNA: TGTGCCACCAGCAGAGGCCCGACAGAAGAGCAGTTCTTC

clone size: few
V gene: TRBV6-5
J gene: TRBJ1-1
D gene: NA
CDR3 protein: CASSYWSGWHLNTEAFF
CDR3 DNA: TGTGCCAGCAGTTACTGGAGCGGGTGGCATCTGAACACTGAAGCTTTCTTT

clone size: few
V gene: TRBV6-5
J gene: TRBJ2-5
D gene: TRBD2
CDR3 protein: CASSFTGTSGEETQYF
CDR3 DNA: TGTGCCAGCAGTTTCACCGGGACTAGCGGAGAAGAGACCCAGTACTTC

clone size: few
V gene: TRBV7-6
J gene: TRBJ2-5
D gene: NA
CDR3 protein: CASSFGGQGIRETQYF
CDR3 DNA: TGTGCCAGCAGCTTCGGGGGGCAGGGGATCCGGGAGACCCAGTACTTC

clone size: NA
V gene: TRBV12-3/TRBV12-4
J gene: TRBJ2-7
D gene: TRBD2
CDR3 protein: CASGSYYEQYF
CDR3 DNA: TGTGCAAGCGGGAGCTACTACGAGCAGTACTTC

clone size: many
V gene: TRBV5-6
J gene: TRBJ1-1
D gene: NA
CDR3 protein: CASSPRSTNTEAFF
CDR3 DNA: TGTGCCAGCAGCCCTAGGAGCACCAACACTGAAGCTTTCTTT

clone size: few
V gene: TRBV7-6
J gene: TRBJ2-2
D gene: NA
CDR3 protein: CASSPMGDKNTGELFF
CDR3 DNA: TGTGCCAGCAGCCCCATGGGGGATAAAAACACCGGGGAGCTGTTTTTT

clone size: NA
V gene: TRBV3-1
J gene: TRBJ1-6
D gene: NA
CDR3 protein: CASSQAPPGHSNSPLHF
CDR3 DNA: TGTGCCAGCAGCCAAGCTCCCCCGGGACACTCAAATTCACCCCTCCACTTT

clone size: NA
V gene: TRBV7-6
J gene: TRBJ2-6
D gene: NA
CDR3 protein: CASSPTSNSGANVLTF
CDR3 DNA: TGTGCCAGCAGTCCAACATCTAACTCTGGGGCCAACGTCCTGACTTTC

clone size: NA
V gene: TRBV19
J gene: TRBJ2-5
D gene: NA
CDR3 protein: CASSYAFGAYQETQYF
CDR3 DNA: TGTGCCAGTAGTTACGCGTTCGGAGCGTACCAAGAGACCCAGTACTTC

clone size: many
V gene: TRBV5-1
J gene: TRBJ1-6
D gene: NA
CDR3 protein: CASSDDSNSPLHF
CDR3 DNA: TGCGCCAGCAGCGATGACAGTAATTCACCCCTCCACTTT

clone size: many
V gene: TRBV20-1
J gene: TRBJ2-1
D gene: NA
CDR3 protein: CSASAPGLATDEQFF
CDR3 DNA: TGCAGTGCTAGCGCACCGGGACTGGCAACGGATGAGCAGTTCTTC

clone size: many
V gene: TRBV11-2
J gene: TRBJ2-3
D gene: TRBD2
CDR3 protein: CASSLYGTREVDTQYF
CDR3 DNA: TGTGCCAGCAGCTTATATGGGACCCGGGAGGTGGATACGCAGTATTTT

clone size: NA
V gene: TRBV13
J gene: TRBJ2-3
D gene: TRBD2
CDR3 protein: CASSFPTGLGLAGRTDTQYF
CDR3 DNA: TGTGCCAGCAGCTTCCCGACAGGGCTTGGACTAGCGGGCCGCACAGATACGCAGTATTTT

clone size: NA
V gene: TRBV20-1
J gene: TRBJ1-2
D gene: TRBD1
CDR3 protein: CSARGFGQDGYTF
CDR3 DNA: TGCAGTGCTAGAGGTTTTGGACAGGATGGCTACACCTTC

clone size: few
V gene: TRBV3-1
J gene: TRBJ1-2
D gene: NA
CDR3 protein: CASSQRSGDGYTF
CDR3 DNA: TGTGCCAGCAGCCAAAGATCCGGGGATGGCTACACCTTC

clone size: few
V gene: TRBV3-1
J gene: TRBJ2-1
D gene: TRBD2
CDR3 protein: CASSLPGGGGSDEQFF
CDR3 DNA: TGTGCCAGCAGCCTCCCCGGTGGCGGGGGGAGTGATGAGCAGTTCTTC

clone size: many
V gene: TRBV5-1
J gene: TRBJ2-4
D gene: NA
CDR3 protein: CASSSERTENIQYF
CDR3 DNA: TGCGCCAGCAGCTCGGAGCGGACAGAAAACATTCAGTACTTC

clone size: few
V gene: TRBV7-6
J gene: TRBJ2-1
D gene: TRBD2
CDR3 protein: CASSAGTSGNNEQFF
CDR3 DNA: TGTGCCAGCAGCGCAGGGACTAGCGGGAACAATGAGCAGTTCTTC

clone size: many
V gene: TRBV4-1
J gene: TRBJ1-5
D gene: TRBD1
CDR3 protein: CASSSRDSRQPQHF
CDR3 DNA: TGCGCCAGCAGCAGCCGGGACAGTCGTCAGCCCCAGCATTTT

clone size: NA
V gene: TRBV7-9
J gene: TRBJ1-2
D gene: TRBD1
CDR3 protein: CASSLARGPNYGYTF
CDR3 DNA: TGTGCCAGCAGCTTAGCCAGGGGGCCTAACTATGGCTACACCTTC

clone size: few
V gene: TRBV20-1
J gene: TRBJ2-1
D gene: NA
CDR3 protein: CSGVNNEQFF
CDR3 DNA: TGCAGCGGAGTCAACAATGAGCAGTTCTTC

clone size: many
V gene: TRBV12-3/TRBV12-4
J gene: TRBJ2-2
D gene: NA
CDR3 protein: CASSLGLTNTGELFF
CDR3 DNA: TGTGCCAGCAGTTTAGGTCTAACGAACACCGGGGAGCTGTTTTTT

clone size: NA
V gene: TRBV5-5
J gene: TRBJ1-5
D gene: TRBD1
CDR3 protein: CASSPAGTGNQPQHF
CDR3 DNA: TGTGCCAGCAGCCCCGCAGGGACAGGTAATCAGCCCCAGCATTTT

clone size: NA
V gene: TRBV4-1
J gene: TRBJ2-7
D gene: NA
CDR3 protein: CASSQANRGRAGEQYF
CDR3 DNA: TGCGCCAGCAGCCAAGCGAACAGGGGTCGCGCGGGGGAGCAGTACTTC

clone size: many
V gene: TRBV5-5
J gene: TRBJ2-3
D gene: NA
CDR3 protein: CASSSDRLRDTQYF
CDR3 DNA: TGTGCCAGCAGCTCCGACCGCCTGCGGGATACGCAGTATTTT

clone size: many
V gene: TRBV29-1
J gene: TRBJ2-1
D gene: NA
CDR3 protein: CSVGSGTYNEQFF
CDR3 DNA: TGCAGCGTTGGAAGCGGAACCTACAATGAGCAGTTCTTC

clone size: few
V gene: TRBV20-1
J gene: TRBJ1-4
D gene: NA
CDR3 protein: CSARTALGNNEKLFF
CDR3 DNA: TGCAGTGCTAGGACCGCGTTGGGGAATAATGAAAAACTGTTTTTT

clone size: many
V gene: TRBV29-1
J gene: TRBJ2-1
D gene: NA
CDR3 protein: CSVSGLYNNEQFF
CDR3 DNA: TGCAGCGTTTCGGGACTCTACAACAATGAGCAGTTCTTC

clone size: many
V gene: TRBV27
J gene: TRBJ2-3
D gene: TRBD2
CDR3 protein: CASSSRPGTSGGAGDTQYF
CDR3 DNA: TGTGCCAGCAGTTCCCGGCCCGGGACTAGCGGGGGGGCTGGAGATACGCAGTATTTT

clone size: few
V gene: TRBV20-1
J gene: TRBJ2-1
D gene: NA
CDR3 protein: CSARPRDLPYNEQFF
CDR3 DNA: TGCAGTGCCAGACCCCGGGACTTACCTTACAATGAGCAGTTCTTC

clone size: NA
V gene: TRBV4-1
J gene: TRBJ1-5
D gene: NA
CDR3 protein: CASSQEEHSNQPQHF
CDR3 DNA: TGCGCCAGCAGCCAAGAAGAACATAGCAATCAGCCCCAGCATTTT

clone size: few
V gene: TRBV2
J gene: TRBJ2-3
D gene: NA
CDR3 protein: CAGRLTPDTQYF
CDR3 DNA: TGTGCCGGCCGACTAACCCCGGATACGCAGTATTTT